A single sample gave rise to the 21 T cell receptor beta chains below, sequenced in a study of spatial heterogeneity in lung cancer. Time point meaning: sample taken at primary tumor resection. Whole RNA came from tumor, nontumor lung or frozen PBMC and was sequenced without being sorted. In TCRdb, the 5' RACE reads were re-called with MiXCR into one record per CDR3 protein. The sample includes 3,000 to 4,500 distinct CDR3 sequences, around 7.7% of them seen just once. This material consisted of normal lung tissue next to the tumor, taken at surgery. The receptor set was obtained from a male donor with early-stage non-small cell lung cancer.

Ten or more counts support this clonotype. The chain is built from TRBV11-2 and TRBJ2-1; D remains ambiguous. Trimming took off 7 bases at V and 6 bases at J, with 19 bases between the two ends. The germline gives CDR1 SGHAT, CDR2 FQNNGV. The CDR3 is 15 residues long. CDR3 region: CASTITPLESNEQFF. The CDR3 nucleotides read TGTGCCAGCACCATTACCCCGCTAGAATCCAATGAGCAGTTCTTC.

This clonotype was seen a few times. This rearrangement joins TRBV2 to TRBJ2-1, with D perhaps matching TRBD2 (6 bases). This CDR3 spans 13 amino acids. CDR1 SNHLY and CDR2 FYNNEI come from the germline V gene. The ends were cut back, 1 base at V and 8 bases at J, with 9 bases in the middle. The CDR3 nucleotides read TGTGCCAGCAGTGAAGGGGACTTGCATGAGCAGTTCTTC. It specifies CASSEGDLHEQFF.

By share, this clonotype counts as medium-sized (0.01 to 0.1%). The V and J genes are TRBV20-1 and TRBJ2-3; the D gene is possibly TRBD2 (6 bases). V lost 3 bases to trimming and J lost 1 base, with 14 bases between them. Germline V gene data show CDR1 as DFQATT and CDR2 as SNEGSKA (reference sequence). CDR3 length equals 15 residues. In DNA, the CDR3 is TGCAGTGCTAGGTCCGGGACTGGACGCACAGATACGCAGTATTTT. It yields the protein CSARSGTGRTDTQYF.

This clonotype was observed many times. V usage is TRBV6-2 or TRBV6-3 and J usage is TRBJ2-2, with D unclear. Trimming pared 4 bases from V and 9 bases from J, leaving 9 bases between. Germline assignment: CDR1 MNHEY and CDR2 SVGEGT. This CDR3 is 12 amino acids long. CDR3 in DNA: TGTGCCAGCAGTTGGCCCTGGAGGGAGCTGTTTTTT. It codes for CASSWPWRELFF.

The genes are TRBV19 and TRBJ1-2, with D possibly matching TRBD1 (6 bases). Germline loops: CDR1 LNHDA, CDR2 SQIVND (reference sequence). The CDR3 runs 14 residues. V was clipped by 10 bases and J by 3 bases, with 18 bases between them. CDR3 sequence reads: CAIRGGTLDYGYTF. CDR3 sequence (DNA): TGTGCCATTCGAGGGGGGACGTTGGACTATGGCTACACCTTC.

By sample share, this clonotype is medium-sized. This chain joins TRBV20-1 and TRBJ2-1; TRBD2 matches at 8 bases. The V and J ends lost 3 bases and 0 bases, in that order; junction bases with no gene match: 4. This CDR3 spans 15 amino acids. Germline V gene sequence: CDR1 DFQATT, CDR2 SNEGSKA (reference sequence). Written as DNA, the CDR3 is TGCAGTGCTAGGGTAGCGGGGATCTCCTACAATGAGCAGTTCTTC. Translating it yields CSARVAGISYNEQFF.

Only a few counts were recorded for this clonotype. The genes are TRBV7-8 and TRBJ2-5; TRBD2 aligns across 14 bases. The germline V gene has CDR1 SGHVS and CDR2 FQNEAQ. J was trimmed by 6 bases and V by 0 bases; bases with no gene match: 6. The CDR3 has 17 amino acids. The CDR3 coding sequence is TGTGCCAGCAGCTTAGCCGGGACTAGCGGGGGCGTCCAGACCCAGTACTTC. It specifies CASSLAGTSGGVQTQYF.

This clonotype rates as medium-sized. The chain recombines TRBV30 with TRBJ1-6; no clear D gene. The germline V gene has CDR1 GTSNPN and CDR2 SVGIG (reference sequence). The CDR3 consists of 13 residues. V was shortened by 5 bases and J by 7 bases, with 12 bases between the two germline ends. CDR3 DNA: TGTGCCTGGGCCGTTGGAGGGAATTCACCCCTCCACTTT. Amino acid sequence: CAWAVGGNSPLHF. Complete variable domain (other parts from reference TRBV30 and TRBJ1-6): SQTIHQWPATLVQPVGSPLSLECTVEGTSNPNLYWYRQAAGRGLQLLFYSVGIGQISSEVPQNLSASRPQDRQFILSSKKLLLSDSGFYLCAWAVGGNSPLHFGNGTRLTVT.

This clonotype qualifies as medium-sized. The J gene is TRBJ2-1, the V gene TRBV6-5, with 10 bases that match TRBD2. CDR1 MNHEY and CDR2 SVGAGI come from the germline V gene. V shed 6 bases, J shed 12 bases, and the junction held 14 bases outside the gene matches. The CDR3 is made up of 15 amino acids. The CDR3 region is CASSPSERGGRGQFF. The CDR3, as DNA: TGTGCCAGCAGCCCCTCGGAGCGGGGGGGCCGGGGGCAGTTCTTC.

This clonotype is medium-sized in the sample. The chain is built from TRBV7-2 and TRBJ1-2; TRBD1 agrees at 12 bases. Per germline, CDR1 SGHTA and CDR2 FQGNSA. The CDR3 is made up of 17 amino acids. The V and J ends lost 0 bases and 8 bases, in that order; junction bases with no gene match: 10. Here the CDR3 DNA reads TGTGCCAGCAGCTTAGCGGCCCAGGGACAGGGGGCTAAAGGCTACACCTTC. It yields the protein CASSLAAQGQGAKGYTF.

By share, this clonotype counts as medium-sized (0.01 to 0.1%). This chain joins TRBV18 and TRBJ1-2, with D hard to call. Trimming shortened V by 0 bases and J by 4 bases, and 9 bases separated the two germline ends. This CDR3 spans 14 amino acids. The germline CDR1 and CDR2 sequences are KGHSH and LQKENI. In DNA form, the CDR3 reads TGTGCCAGCTCACCACCCACGGAGTCCTATGGCTACACCTTC. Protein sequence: CASSPPTESYGYTF.

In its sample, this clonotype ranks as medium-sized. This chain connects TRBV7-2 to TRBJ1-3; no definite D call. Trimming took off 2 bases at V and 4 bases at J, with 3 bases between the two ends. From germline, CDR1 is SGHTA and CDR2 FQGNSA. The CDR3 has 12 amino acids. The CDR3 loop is CASSLQGNTIYF. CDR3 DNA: TGTGCCAGCAGCTTACAGGGAAACACCATATATTTT.

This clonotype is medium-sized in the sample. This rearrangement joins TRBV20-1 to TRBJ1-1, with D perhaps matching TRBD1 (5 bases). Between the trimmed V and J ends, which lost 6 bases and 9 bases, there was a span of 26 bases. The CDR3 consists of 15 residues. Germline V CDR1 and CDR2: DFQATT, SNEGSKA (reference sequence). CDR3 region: CSAQNRDQGTHQAFF. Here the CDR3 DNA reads TGCAGTGCCCAGAACCGGGACCAAGGAACCCATCAAGCTTTCTTT.

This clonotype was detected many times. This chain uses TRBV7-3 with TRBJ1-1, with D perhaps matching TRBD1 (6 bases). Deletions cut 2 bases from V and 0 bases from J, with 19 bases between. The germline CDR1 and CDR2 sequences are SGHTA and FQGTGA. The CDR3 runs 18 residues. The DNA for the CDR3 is TGTGCCAGCAGCTTACCGGCAGGGGCGAAAAGAATGAACACTGAAGCTTTCTTT. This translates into CASSLPAGAKRMNTEAFF.

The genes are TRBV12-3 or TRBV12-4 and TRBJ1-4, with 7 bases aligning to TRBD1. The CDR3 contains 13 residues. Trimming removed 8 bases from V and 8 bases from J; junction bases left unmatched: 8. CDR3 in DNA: TGTGCCAGCGGAGGGGGCGCAAAAGAAAAACTGTTTTTT. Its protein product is CASGGGAKEKLFF.

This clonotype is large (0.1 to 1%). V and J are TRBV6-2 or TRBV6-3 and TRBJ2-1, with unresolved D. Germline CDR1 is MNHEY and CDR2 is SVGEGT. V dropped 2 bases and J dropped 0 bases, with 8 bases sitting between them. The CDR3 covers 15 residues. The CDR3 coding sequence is TGTGCCAGCAGTTACGTCCATAGCTCCTACAATGAGCAGTTCTTC. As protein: CASSYVHSSYNEQFF.

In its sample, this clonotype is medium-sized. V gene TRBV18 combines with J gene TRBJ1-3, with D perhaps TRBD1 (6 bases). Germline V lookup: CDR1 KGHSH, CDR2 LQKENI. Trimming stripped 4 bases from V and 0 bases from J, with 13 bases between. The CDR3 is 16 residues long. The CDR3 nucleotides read TGTGCCAGCTCACAAGCCGAAGGGGGCTCTGGAAACACCATATATTTT. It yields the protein CASSQAEGGSGNTIYF.

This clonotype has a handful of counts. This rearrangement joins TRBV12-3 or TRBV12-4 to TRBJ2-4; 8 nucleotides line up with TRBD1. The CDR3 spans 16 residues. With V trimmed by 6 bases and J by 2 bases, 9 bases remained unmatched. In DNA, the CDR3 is TGTGCCAGCAGCTTCCCCGGACAGGGCACCAAAAACATTCAGTACTTC. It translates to CASSFPGQGTKNIQYF.

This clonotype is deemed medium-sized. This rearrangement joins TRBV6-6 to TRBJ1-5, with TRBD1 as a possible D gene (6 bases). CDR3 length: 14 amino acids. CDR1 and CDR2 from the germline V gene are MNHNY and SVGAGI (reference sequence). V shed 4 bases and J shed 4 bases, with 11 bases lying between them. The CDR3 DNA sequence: TGTGCCAGCAGTTCACAGGGAAGTAATCAGCCCCAGCATTTT. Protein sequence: CASSSQGSNQPQHF.

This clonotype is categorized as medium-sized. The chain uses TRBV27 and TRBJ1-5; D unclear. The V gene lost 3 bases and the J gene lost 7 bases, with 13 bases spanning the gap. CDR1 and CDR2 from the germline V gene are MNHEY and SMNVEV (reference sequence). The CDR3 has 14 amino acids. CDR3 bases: TGTGCCAGCAGTTTGTGGGGAGGAGGGCAGCCCCAGCATTTT. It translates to CASSLWGGGQPQHF.

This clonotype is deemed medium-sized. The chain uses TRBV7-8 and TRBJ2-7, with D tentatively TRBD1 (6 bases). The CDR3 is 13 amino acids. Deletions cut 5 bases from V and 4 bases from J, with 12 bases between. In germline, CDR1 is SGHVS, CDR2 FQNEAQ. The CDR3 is CASSIGQTYEQYV. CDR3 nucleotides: TGTGCCAGCAGCATTGGACAGACGTACGAGCAGTACGTC.